This note documents a single TCR beta chain sequence. The record originates from a study of shared clonotypes between healthy human individuals. Looked up from germline, CDR1 is SGHNT and CDR2 is YYREEE (reference sequence). The CDR3 totals 15 residues. V lost 3 bases and J lost 1, with 11 bases in between. The protocol was immunoSEQ multiplex PCR, while the TCRdb copy is restricted to in-frame clones and leaves out a portion. The table has over 400,000 clones, approximately 78% seen once. The chain links TRBV5-4 to TRBJ2-1; TRBD1 is a possible D gene (5 bases). The sequence was collected from a woman aged 40 to 50 in good health. Some clones in this sample may be carry-over from other donors' samples. Sequencing was done on a sample of PBMCs. The CDR3 coding sequence is TGTGCCAGCAGCTCGCAGACAGTGTCCTACAATGAGCAGTTCTTC. Its protein product is CASSSQTVSYNEQFF.